The entry that follows covers one T cell receptor (beta chain) sequence. Its target is unknown. Germline V gene data show CDR1 as ENHRY and CDR2 as SYGVKD. The length of the CDR3 is 15 residues. Trimming stripped 3 bases from V and 0 bases from J, with 9 bases between. The method was immunoSEQ multiplex PCR; TCRdb's version includes in-frame clones alone and lacks a portion of them. The table lists some 92,000 clones, 91% of them singletons, with 6.5% to 8.5% in the top ten. The sample belongs to a study of T cell responses to AZD1222 COVID-19 vaccine. Notes on the study in general: Epitopes outside B.1.351 and B.1.1.7 mutated regions reportedly drew nearly half of spike TCRs. Regions 160-218 and 743-854 held dominance among vaccine-associated CD4 TCRs, which spanned spike. Repertoire sampling happened only post peak T cell response. Possibly, clonal diversity was underestimated; donors were largely white British and included more females.

The material was peripheral blood, obtained on day 0 of AZD1222 vaccination. The chain employs TRBV10-3 and TRBJ1-3; D is uncertain. The receptor was isolated from an adult in good health. The CDR3 region has the DNA TGTGCCATCAGTGACACAGCCATCTCTGGAAACACCATATATTTT. Its protein product is CAISDTAISGNTIYF.